These 14 T cell receptor beta chains came from one sample sequenced in a study of identical twins' blood T cells. Each CDR3 protein is one row after TCRdb ran MiXCR on the 5' RACE reads. The repertoire holds 350,000 to 400,000 distinct CDR3 sequences, over 25% seen once, with about 6% in the top ten. Material: PBMCs. The source is a woman aged 18-55 years in good health.

This clonotype was seen many times. CDR3 region: CASSPQGGHQPQHF. DNA for the CDR3: TGTGCCAGCAGCCCACAGGGAGGCCATCAGCCCCAGCATTTT. The V call is TRBV12-3 or TRBV12-4, the J call TRBJ1-5; D might be TRBD1 (6 bases). The CDR3 length is 14 residues. V was shortened by 6 bases and J by 5 bases, with 14 bases between the two germline ends.

There are a few counts of this clonotype. The chain combines TRBV6-5 with TRBJ2-1; D remains unclear. In germline, CDR1 is MNHEY, CDR2 SVGAGI. The V end was cut by 10 bases, the J end by 15 bases, with 16 bases between. The CDR3 is made up of 10 amino acids. The CDR3 protein is CAKNPTLPFF. Written as DNA, the CDR3 is TGTGCCAAAAACCCGACCTTACCGTTCTTC.

The chain combines TRBV27 with TRBJ1-1; tentatively, D is TRBD1 (6 bases). V was trimmed by 8 bases and J by 7 bases, leaving 14 bases between them. Germline CDR1 reads MNHEY; CDR2 reads SMNVEV (reference sequence). The CDR3 is made up of 12 amino acids. The CDR3 DNA follows: TGTGCCAGCCGACGGGGGGCAGGTGAAGCTTTCTTT. Protein sequence: CASRRGAGEAFF.

This clonotype showed up just a few times. The chain combines TRBV10-2 with TRBJ1-2; 7 nucleotides agree with TRBD1. CDR3 length: 14 amino acids. J was trimmed by 4 bases and V by 2 bases; bases with no gene match: 4. Germline CDR1 and CDR2: WSHSY and SAAADI. CDR3 sequence: CASSEIDRAYGYTF. CDR3 DNA: TGCGCCAGCAGTGAGATCGACAGGGCCTATGGCTACACCTTC.

Only a few counts were recorded for this clonotype. The gene calls are TRBV12-3 or TRBV12-4 and TRBJ1-1, with 8 bases that match TRBD1. CDR3 size: 15 residues. J gave up 4 bases and V 3 bases, and 7 bases lay outside the gene matches. DNA for the CDR3: TGTGCCAGCAGTTTTCCGGGACAGGTAGGCACTGAAGCTTTCTTT. Translated, it gives CASSFPGQVGTEAFF.

The chain employs TRBV10-3 and TRBJ1-2, with D maybe TRBD1 (6 bases). Germline V CDR1 and CDR2: ENHRY, SYGVKD. The germline V and J ends were trimmed by 6 bases and 4 bases, with 21 bases remaining between them. CDR3 size: 16 residues. CDR3 protein: CAIREGDRKESYGYTF. The CDR3 DNA reads TGTGCCATCAGGGAGGGGGATAGGAAAGAATCCTATGGCTACACCTTC.

The V call is TRBV12-3 or TRBV12-4, the J call TRBJ1-1, with unresolved D. The V end lost 2 bases, the J end lost 1 base, and 5 bases lay between the germline ends. The CDR3 loop spans 13 amino acids. CDR3 nucleotides: TGTGCCAGCAGTTTAAAGACGAACACTGAAGCTTTCTTT. Its protein product is CASSLKTNTEAFF.

Notes on this clonotype: Sequence at one end of the junction differs from germline and may be a read error. The J gene is TRBJ2-4, the V gene TRBV6-2 or TRBV6-3; TRBD1 matches at 8 bases. The CDR3 loop spans 15 amino acids. Germline values: CDR1 MNHEY, CDR2 SVGEGT. The CDR3 sequence: CASSTPTGGQNILYF. In nucleotides, the CDR3 is TGTGCCAGCAGTACCCCTACAGGGGGGCAAAACATTCTGTACTTC.

V gene TRBV12-3 or TRBV12-4 combines with J gene TRBJ1-1; 11 nucleotides align to TRBD1. The CDR3 totals 14 residues. With 5 bases clipped from V and 6 bases from J, the junction kept 5 bases outside the gene matches. The CDR3 DNA reads TGTGCCAGCAGTGGGACAGGGGGTACCGCTGAAGCTTTCTTT. It codes for CASSGTGGTAEAFF.

V gene TRBV6-5 combines with J gene TRBJ1-2, with D hard to call. There are 16 residues in the CDR3. Per germline, CDR1 MNHEY and CDR2 SVGAGI. The V end lost 4 bases, the J end lost 8 bases, and 23 bases lay between the germline ends. This CDR3 reads CASSFQIGPGYLGYTF. CDR3 bases: TGTGCCAGCAGTTTCCAAATAGGGCCCGGGTACTTAGGCTACACCTTC.

The chain carries TRBV20-1 and TRBJ2-5, with 11 bases matching TRBD2. The ends lost 5 bases at V and 7 bases at J; junction bases unmatched: 18. The CDR3 covers 17 residues. Germline CDR1 is DFQATT and CDR2 is SNEGSKA (reference sequence). CDR3 nucleotides: TGCAGTGCTGCACCAGCCTCTAGCGGGAGGCTATTGTGGACCCAGTACTTC. This sequence encodes CSAAPASSGRLLWTQYF.

Turning to this clonotype: This may come from a read error, since a much larger clone is one base off. V usage is TRBV2 and J usage is TRBJ1-1, with TRBD1 as a possible D gene (5 bases). CDR1 is SNHLY, CDR2 FYNNEI, per germline. The CDR3 has 11 amino acids. The V end was cut by 7 bases, the J end by 7 bases, with 10 bases between. The CDR3 region is CASKQESEAFF. The CDR3 nucleotides read TGTGCCAGCAAACAGGAGAGTGAAGCTTTCTTT.

This clonotype has only a few counts. This sequence joins TRBV12-3 or TRBV12-4 and TRBJ1-2; D unresolved. This CDR3 is 13 amino acids long. The V end was cut by 3 bases, the J end by 7 bases, with 12 bases between. The CDR3 coding sequence is TGTGCCAGCAGTTTGCGCAATGCGATTGGCTACACCTTC. Protein: CASSLRNAIGYTF.

The chain links TRBV29-1 to TRBJ1-2; TRBD1 agrees at 8 bases. This CDR3 is built from 12 residues. CDR1 and CDR2 (germline): SQVTM, ANQGSEA. The junction had 1 base not matched to a gene; V was cut back by 2 bases and J by 5 bases. Here the CDR3 DNA reads TGCAGCGTTGAAAACAGGGGGTATGGCTACACCTTC. It yields the protein CSVENRGYGYTF.